Below are 27 T cell receptor beta chains sequenced from a single sample in a study of CD8+CD57+ T cells in acquired aplastic anemia. Profiling that covered TCR beta VDJ and CDR3 relied on genomic DNA as its template. TCRdb reprocessed the reads via MiXCR and lists one record per CDR3 protein. The sample has a few hundred thousand distinct CDR3 sequences, roughly 80% seen once. Flow cytometry had shown expanded CD8+CD57+ cells in the patients chosen for sequencing. Sequenced material: sorted CD4+, CD8+, or CD8+CD57+ T cells (not recorded which) from PBMCs. The receptors were gathered from a human donor with aplastic anemia.

The V call is TRBV7-8, the J call TRBJ2-5; a weak D match, TRBD2 (5 bases). V lost 11 bases, J lost 5 bases, and 18 bases lay in between. There are 13 residues in the CDR3. Germline assignment: CDR1 SGHVS and CDR2 FQNEAQ. This chain's CDR3 is CAARTRDGETQYF. The CDR3 DNA follows: TGTGCCGCCCGAACGAGGGATGGGGAGACCCAGTACTTC.

As regards this clonotype: As the CDR3 is not closed by the conserved phenylalanine or tryptophan, this likely results from a read error. The limits of the CDR3 on the DNA are not certain, so only TCRdb's listed CDR3 is given. The V call is TRBV7-8, the J call TRBJ2-7; TRBD1, the D gene given by the table, was not confirmed from the DNA. Per the germline V gene, CDR1 is SGHVS and CDR2 is FQNEAQ. The CDR3 length is 13 residues, termini included. This chain's CDR3 is CASSFRPGGTALS.

The chain employs TRBV12-3 or TRBV12-4 and TRBJ1-1, with a weak D call TRBD1 (5 bases). The CDR3 contains 15 residues. Trimming stripped 7 bases from V and 5 bases from J, with 20 bases between. The CDR3 loop reads CASIITGGMGTEAFF. The CDR3 DNA reads TGTGCCAGCATTATCACTGGGGGGATGGGTACTGAAGCTTTCTTT.

The V and J genes are TRBV5-4 and TRBJ2-5, with D unresolved. Germline loops: CDR1 SGHNT, CDR2 YYREEE (reference sequence). V was trimmed by 3 bases and J by 5 bases, leaving 8 bases between them. This CDR3 contains 12 residues. CDR3 region: CASSYVGETQYF. CDR3 nucleotides: TGTGCCAGCAGCTACGTTGGGGAGACCCAGTACTTC. The complete variable domain, with remaining parts taken from reference TRBV5-4 and TRBJ2-5, reads ETGVTQSPTHLIKTRGQQVTLRCSSQSGHNTVSWYQQALGQGPQFIFQYYREEENGRGNFPPRFSGLQFPNYSSELNVNALELDDSALYLCASSYVGETQYFGPGTRLLVL.

This clonotype appeared once. The genes are TRBV7-8 and TRBJ2-6; TRBD2 is a possible D gene (7 bases). Germline assignment: CDR1 SGHVS and CDR2 FQNEAQ. The CDR3 totals 17 residues. Trimming removed 7 bases at V and 8 bases at J, with 24 bases between. The CDR3 bases are TGTGCCAGCACCCTAGGGGGGGTCCCCTCTGCGCCCAACGTCCTGACTTTC. This codes for CASTLGGVPSAPNVLTF.

J is TRBJ2-2 and V is TRBV9; the match to TRBD1 covers 7 bases. The J call may be incorrect, as the DNA end agrees better with TRBJ1-1. The CDR3 runs 18 residues. CDR1 and CDR2 from the germline V gene are SGDLS and YYNGEE. The CDR3 is CASSEGRDRQGGNTEAFF. The CDR3 DNA reads as TGTGCCAGCAGCGAGGGCAGGGACCGACAGGGAGGAAACACTGAAGCTTTCTTT.

This chain links TRBV24-1 with TRBJ2-1, with a tentative D call TRBD2 (5 bases). The tail of the sequence fits TRBJ2-7 better, so the J call may be wrong. CDR1 is KGHDR, CDR2 SFDVKD, per germline. This CDR3 has 16 amino acids. The CDR3 DNA sequence: TGTGCCACCAGTGATTTTGGAAGCGGAGTGGCCTACGAGCAGTACTTC. This gives the protein CATSDFGSGVAYEQYF.

The chain uses TRBV7-9 and TRBJ1-6, with D unclear. CDR1 SEHNR and CDR2 FQNEAQ come from the germline V gene (reference sequence). The CDR3 covers 17 residues. Trimming cost V 2 bases and J 3 bases, with 14 bases left between them. The CDR3 loop is CASSLQSGSRYNSPLHF. The CDR3 DNA follows: TGTGCCAGCAGCTTACAGTCTGGGTCTCGCTATAATTCACCCCTCCACTTT.

Of note for this clonotype: The junction shows a germline mismatch at one end, possibly a read error. The chain carries TRBV7-8 and TRBJ1-1, with D hard to call. Looked up from germline, CDR1 is SGHVS and CDR2 is FQNEAQ. This CDR3 is built from 15 residues. The CDR3 DNA follows: TGTGCCAGCAGCTTAGAGGTAAGTCCCGATACGGAGGATTCCTTT. Translating it yields CASSLEVSPDTEDSF.

The chain joins TRBV20-1 to TRBJ2-7; D is perhaps TRBD2 (5 bases). V was pared by 4 bases and J by 3 bases, with 10 bases between. Germline CDR1 is DFQATT and CDR2 is SNEGSKA (reference sequence). The CDR3 totals 12 residues. CDR3 in amino acids: CSATLGDYEQYF. The CDR3 nucleotides are TGCAGTGCTACCCTCGGGGACTACGAGCAGTACTTC.

This sequence joins TRBV9 and TRBJ2-3, with D maybe TRBD2 (6 bases). CDR1 is SGDLS, CDR2 YYNGEE, per germline. The CDR3 is 14 residues long. Trimming shortened V by 4 bases and J by 13 bases, and 22 bases separated the two germline ends. The CDR3 protein is CASSFAGSSDKEYF. The CDR3 nucleotides are TGTGCCAGCAGCTTCGCGGGAAGTTCCGACAAGGAGTATTTT.

For this clonotype: The CDR3 does not close with the conserved phenylalanine or tryptophan, likely indicating a read error. The chain links TRBV7-9 to TRBJ2-3, with unresolved D. Germline V gives CDR1 SEHNR, CDR2 FQNEAQ (reference sequence). Trimming removed 5 bases from V and 10 bases from J, with 13 bases in between. The CDR3 is made up of 12 amino acids. This CDR3 is CASSVSAGAQYT. In DNA, the CDR3 is TGTGCCAGCAGCGTAAGCGCAGGTGCGCAGTATACT.

The chain carries TRBV7-8 and TRBJ2-7; weak D call: TRBD2 (6 bases). Trimming stripped 0 bases from V and 13 bases from J, with 22 bases between. This CDR3 region has 15 residues. The germline gives CDR1 SGHVS, CDR2 FQNEAQ. CDR3 nucleotides: TGTGCCAGCAGCTTAGCGGGGGGTCCCGATAAGGAGTATTACTTC. Protein sequence: CASSLAGGPDKEYYF.

As concerns this clonotype: The CDR3 does not end in the conserved phenylalanine or tryptophan, so this is likely a read error. The DNA is omitted, as the CDR3 cannot be located on it reliably, and the CDR3 follows TCRdb's listing. The J gene is TRBJ2-3, the V gene TRBV9. The CDR3 spans 13 amino acids, including both terminal residues. Germline V gene lookup returns CDR1 SGDLS and CDR2 YYNGEE. The CDR3 loop reads CASSVGVTSNQPL.

This clonotype was seen a few times. The chain links TRBV7-8 to TRBJ1-5, with D hard to call. This CDR3 has 14 amino acids. Trimming stripped 3 bases from V and 0 bases from J, with 6 bases between. Germline V gene lookup returns CDR1 SGHVS and CDR2 FQNEAQ. The CDR3 DNA follows: TGTGCCAGCAGCTTGTCGGATAGCAATCAGCCCCAGCATTTT. It codes for CASSLSDSNQPQHF.

Comment on this clonotype: A junction boundary mismatches the germline segment, possibly from a read error. The V call is TRBV7-2, the J call TRBJ1-1, with TRBD1 matching 7 bases. The CDR3 is 17 amino acids. The germline V gene encodes CDR1 SGHTA and CDR2 FQGNSA. The CDR3 DNA follows: TGTGCCAGCAGCTTAAGACAGGGTTATCTCCGCTACACCGAAGCTTTCTTT. It codes for CASSLRQGYLRYTEAFF.

The chain combines TRBV7-8 with TRBJ2-7; D ambiguous. From germline, CDR1 is SGHVS and CDR2 FQNEAQ. Between the trimmed V and J ends, which lost 2 bases and 4 bases, there was a span of 24 bases. The CDR3 loop spans 18 amino acids. CDR3 bases: TGTGCCAGCAGCTTACATGCAGGTCCCGCAACGCATTATTACGAGCAGTACGTC. Protein sequence: CASSLHAGPATHYYEQYV.

The chain couples TRBV7-9 to TRBJ2-1; 8 bases line up with TRBD2. V lost 3 bases to trimming and J lost 14 bases; unmatched junction nucleotides: 15. The CDR3 totals 15 residues. Germline loops: CDR1 SEHNR, CDR2 FQNEAQ (reference sequence). CDR3 region: CASSFERGGGSDEFF. The CDR3 nucleotides are TGTGCCAGCAGCTTTGAAAGAGGCGGGGGGAGCGATGAGTTCTTC. The whole variable domain, filled in from reference TRBV7-9 and TRBJ2-1, reads DTGVSQNPRHKITKRGQNVTFRCDPISEHNRLYWYRQTLGQGPEFLTYFQNEAQLEKSRLLSDRFSAERPKGSFSTLEIQRTEQGDSAMYLCASSFERGGGSDEFFGPGTRLTVL.

The V and J genes are TRBV7-9 and TRBJ2-7; D perhaps matches TRBD2 (6 bases). There are 14 residues in the CDR3. Germline V gene data show CDR1 as SEHNR and CDR2 as FQNEAQ (reference sequence). Trimming removed 3 bases at V and 4 bases at J, with 13 bases between. CDR3 sequence reads: CASSFAGCGYEQYF. CDR3 sequence (DNA): TGTGCCAGCAGCTTTGCGGGATGCGGGTACGAGCAGTACTTC. The full variable domain, its missing parts supplied by reference TRBV7-9 and TRBJ2-7, is DTGVSQNPRHKITKRGQNVTFRCDPISEHNRLYWYRQTLGQGPEFLTYFQNEAQLEKSRLLSDRFSAERPKGSFSTLEIQRTEQGDSAMYLCASSFAGCGYEQYFGPGTRLTVT.

This rearrangement joins TRBV19 to TRBJ2-3; D uncertain. The last part of the DNA fits TRBJ1-5 better; the J call may be wrong. Germline V lookup: CDR1 LNHDA, CDR2 SQIVND (reference sequence). CDR3 length: 14 amino acids. CDR3 coding DNA: TGTGCCAGTAGTATAGCTAGCGGAGCCTATACTCAGCATTTT. It codes for CASSIASGAYTQHF.

The chain couples TRBV7-2 to TRBJ2-1, with a possible D match to TRBD1 (5 bases). The V end lost 3 bases, the J end lost 9 bases, and 21 bases lay between the germline ends. The CDR3 has 16 amino acids. Germline V gene sequence: CDR1 SGHTA, CDR2 FQGNSA. The CDR3 DNA reads TGTGCCAGCAGCTTGCAAAGGGGCGCCGGGTATGGTGAGCAGTTCTTC. This gives the protein CASSLQRGAGYGEQFF.

The V and J genes are TRBV20-1 and TRBJ2-1; D might be TRBD1 (5 bases). CDR3 length: 12 residues. The ends were cut back, 6 bases at V and 4 bases at J, with 10 bases in the middle. In germline, CDR1 is DFQATT, CDR2 SNEGSKA (reference sequence). Written as DNA, the CDR3 is TGCAGTGCCCAGGGCTCATACAATGAGCAGTTCTTC. Residues: CSAQGSYNEQFF.

With respect to this clonotype: It is likely a read error, because the conserved phenylalanine at the end of the CDR3 is missing. It is unclear where the CDR3 begins or ends on the DNA, so no DNA is shown, and the CDR3 is as TCRdb lists it. The CDR3 reads CASSLAGGGDTY. The rearrangement uses TRBV7-8 and TRBJ1-2. The CDR3 is 12 residues long, counting both termini. Germline CDR1 SGHVS, CDR2 FQNEAQ.

In the case of this clonotype: This may be a read error, as it is one base from a much larger clone. J is TRBJ1-1 and V is TRBV11-3; D is perhaps TRBD1 (5 bases). This CDR3 is built from 17 residues. Germline loops: CDR1 SGHNT, CDR2 YENEEA. Here the CDR3 reads CASSVDLTEGGNTEAFF. In DNA, the CDR3 is TGTGCCAGCAGCGTAGATCTGACAGAGGGAGGAAACACTGAAGCTTTCTTT.

Notes on this clonotype: Mismatch with germline at one junction end may stem from a read error. This chain joins TRBV9 and TRBJ2-3, with a possible D match to TRBD1 (5 bases). Germline V CDR1 and CDR2: SGDLS, YYNGEE. The length of the CDR3 is 13 residues. In nucleotides, the CDR3 is TGTGCCAGCAGGGACCGACAGACAGATACGAAGTATTTT. Translating it yields CASRDRQTDTKYF.

On this clonotype: No conserved phenylalanine or tryptophan is present at the end of the CDR3, so a read error is the likely explanation. The rearrangement joins TRBV2 to TRBJ2-7; weak D call: TRBD2 (6 bases). CDR3 length equals 13 residues. V dropped 8 bases and J dropped 9 bases, with 20 bases sitting between them. CDR1 is SNHLY, CDR2 FYNNEI, per germline. CDR3 sequence reads: CASAGTRFHVQYE. The CDR3 coding sequence is TGTGCCAGCGCAGGGACTCGCTTCCACGTGCAGTACGAA.

This clonotype came up once. Compared with germline, one end of the junction differs, possibly owing to a read error. V usage is TRBV7-3 and J usage is TRBJ2-3, with a tentative D call TRBD2 (6 bases). The CDR3 has 14 residues. Germline values: CDR1 SGHTA, CDR2 FQGTGA. The CDR3 protein is CASSPGRGSGSHHF. The DNA of the CDR3 is TGTGCCAGCAGTCCGGGGCGGGGATCAGGCTCACACCACTTT. The entire variable domain, with the rest obtained from reference TRBV7-3 and TRBJ2-3, is as follows: GAGVSQTPSNKVTEKGKYVELRCDPISGHTALYWYRQSLGQGPEFLIYFQGTGAADDSGLPNDRFFAVRPEGSVSTLKIQRTERGDSAVYLCASSPGRGSGSHHFGPGTRLTVL.